What follows are 20 T cell receptor beta chains derived from one specimen sequenced in a study of spatial heterogeneity in lung cancer. This sample's time point: blood at routine non-recurrence follow-up after resection. TCRdb recomputed calls from the 5' RACE reads with MiXCR, one row per CDR3 protein. The profile shows 110,000 or so distinct CDR3 sequences, less than 14% of them singletons. The sample consisted of PBMCs, taken at follow-up. All receptors derive from a female donor with early-stage non-small cell lung cancer.

This clonotype appeared a few times. The gene calls are TRBV3-1 and TRBJ2-5; D gene ambiguous. The CDR3 spans 14 residues. CDR1 LGHDT and CDR2 YNNKEL come from the germline V gene (reference sequence). V was clipped by 7 bases and J by 2 bases, with 14 bases between them. The DNA for the CDR3 is TGTGCCAGCACGTCTCAAATAGTTCAAGAGACCCAGTACTTC. Translating gives CASTSQIVQETQYF.

The chain couples TRBV2 to TRBJ1-2, with 9 bases that match TRBD1. Germline-derived CDR1 and CDR2 are SNHLY and FYNNEI. This CDR3 is built from 13 residues. The V and J ends lost 5 bases and 8 bases, in that order; junction bases with no gene match: 6. The CDR3 protein is CASSQQGAPGYTF. Written as DNA, the CDR3 is TGTGCCAGCAGTCAACAGGGGGCGCCCGGCTACACCTTC.

The chain employs TRBV2 and TRBJ2-5, with 12 bases aligning to TRBD2. In germline, CDR1 is SNHLY, CDR2 FYNNEI. The CDR3 contains 15 residues. V shed 5 bases, J shed 7 bases, and the junction held 8 bases outside the gene matches. The CDR3 region is CASSRLAGESATQYF. DNA for the CDR3: TGTGCCAGCAGTAGACTAGCGGGAGAGTCTGCGACCCAGTACTTC.

The chain is built from TRBV28 and TRBJ2-7; D ambiguous. Trimming cost V 1 base and J 3 bases, with 4 bases left between them. CDR3 length equals 12 residues. The V gene's germline CDR1 is MDHEN and CDR2 SYDVKM. In nucleotides, the CDR3 is TGTGCCAGCAGTTTATCCAACTACGAGCAGTACTTC. As protein: CASSLSNYEQYF.

The V call is TRBV5-1, the J call TRBJ2-1; no firm D call. Germline V CDR1 and CDR2: SGHRS, YFSETQ. This CDR3 has 13 residues. Trimming pared 2 bases from V and 15 bases from J, leaving 18 bases between. As DNA, the CDR3 is TGCGCCAGCAGCTTAACTTTGGGCGGCCTGGCGTTCTTC. Its protein product is CASSLTLGGLAFF.

This clonotype was observed at least ten times. Here the CDR3 DNA reads TGCAGCGCCCGGGACTCATCCGTGCAGTACTTC. This codes for CSARDSSVQYF. The gene calls are TRBV29-1 and TRBJ2-7; tentatively, D is TRBD2 (6 bases). CDR1 and CDR2 from the germline V gene are SQVTM and ANQGSEA. The CDR3 has 11 residues. V was trimmed by 7 bases and J by 9 bases, leaving 16 bases between them.

This clonotype was seen repeatedly, ten times or more. The gene calls are TRBV7-9 and TRBJ1-6; D is unclear. Germline CDR1 and CDR2: SEHNR and FQNEAQ (reference sequence). The V end was cut by 3 bases, the J end by 2 bases, with 11 bases between. The CDR3 consists of 16 residues. The CDR3 region is CASSLGSSAYNSPLHF. As DNA, the CDR3 is TGTGCCAGCAGCTTGGGAAGCTCCGCCTATAATTCACCCCTCCACTTT. The entire variable domain, with the rest obtained from reference TRBV7-9 and TRBJ1-6, is as follows: DTGVSQNPRHKITKRGQNVTFRCDPISEHNRLYWYRQTLGQGPEFLTYFQNEAQLEKSRLLSDRFSAERPKGSFSTLEIQRTEQGDSAMYLCASSLGSSAYNSPLHFGNGTRLTVT.

In its sample, this clonotype was seen many times. This chain connects TRBV7-9 to TRBJ2-5; D is unresolved. CDR1 and CDR2 (germline): SEHNR, FQNEAQ (reference sequence). V lost 1 base to trimming and J lost 7 bases, with 7 bases between them. The CDR3 is 12 residues long. CDR3 in amino acids: CASSLGLGTQYF. The CDR3 DNA sequence: TGTGCCAGCAGCTTAGGCCTTGGGACCCAGTACTTC.

The rearrangement joins TRBV20-1 to TRBJ2-7; D might be TRBD1 or TRBD2, each matching 5 bases. The germline V gene has CDR1 DFQATT and CDR2 SNEGSKA (reference sequence). The CDR3 is made up of 16 amino acids. Trimming removed 3 bases at V and 2 bases at J, with 20 bases between. This CDR3 is CSASAPRGVPTYEQYF. The CDR3 DNA sequence: TGCAGTGCTAGTGCGCCCCGAGGGGTGCCCACCTACGAGCAGTACTTC.

The chain uses TRBV12-5 and TRBJ2-1, with 10 positions matching TRBD2. The CDR3 consists of 19 residues. Germline CDR1 LGHNT, CDR2 FRNRAP. V shed 1 base and J 3 bases; nucleotides not matched to a gene: 12. The CDR3 DNA is TGTGCTAGTGGTTTGGAGTTATTGTCGGGACTAGCGAACTACAATGAGCAGTTCTTC. Translating it yields CASGLELLSGLANYNEQFF.

To note about this clonotype: One end of the junction fails to match germline, which may point to a read error. The gene calls are TRBV10-3 and TRBJ2-5, with D possibly being TRBD1 or TRBD2 (5 bases each). Germline loops: CDR1 ENHRY, CDR2 SYGVKD. The CDR3 sequence is 13 residues long. CDR3 loop: CAIRREGQETQNF. The CDR3 DNA sequence: TGTGCCATCAGACGGGAAGGACAAGAGACCCAGAACTTC.

There are a few counts of this clonotype. This chain connects TRBV7-2 to TRBJ1-1; D is undetermined. The length of the CDR3 is 13 residues. V was cut by 0 bases and J by 1 base, with 3 bases left in between. Per germline, CDR1 SGHTA and CDR2 FQGNSA. CDR3 nucleotide sequence: TGTGCCAGCAGCTTAGCAGCGAACACTGAAGCTTTCTTT. Amino acid sequence: CASSLAANTEAFF.

This clonotype was observed many times. CDR3 region: CASSVEAINNEQFF. Written as DNA, the CDR3 is TGTGCCAGCAGCGTAGAAGCGATCAACAATGAGCAGTTCTTC. The chain has TRBV9 and TRBJ2-1; D is uncertain. Germline V CDR1 and CDR2: SGDLS, YYNGEE. This CDR3 is built from 14 residues. V was shortened by 0 bases and J by 5 bases, with 9 bases between the two germline ends.

This clonotype has only a few counts. CDR3 sequence reads: CASSPTAVNTGELFF. CDR3 bases: TGTGCCAGCAGTCCCACGGCGGTAAACACCGGGGAGCTGTTTTTT. The chain has TRBV12-3 or TRBV12-4 and TRBJ2-2; D gene unclear. With 5 bases removed from V and 2 bases from J, the gap between germline ends came to 12 bases. The CDR3 sequence is 15 residues long.

This clonotype showed up many times. The J gene is TRBJ1-5, the V gene TRBV7-9; D might be TRBD1 (5 bases). The V end lost 6 bases, the J end lost 0 bases, and 21 bases lay between the germline ends. Germline V gives CDR1 SEHNR, CDR2 FQNEAQ (reference sequence). The CDR3 has 18 amino acids. CDR3: CASRTLLPRQLSNQPQHF. CDR3 DNA: TGTGCCAGCAGAACCCTCCTTCCGAGACAGCTTAGCAATCAGCCCCAGCATTTT.

The chain links TRBV7-9 to TRBJ2-7; a weak D match, TRBD1 (6 bases). Germline V gene data show CDR1 as SEHNR and CDR2 as FQNEAQ (reference sequence). The CDR3 sequence is 13 residues long. Trimming took off 2 bases at V and 3 bases at J, with 8 bases between the two ends. The CDR3 is CASSLRTDYEQYF. CDR3 coding DNA: TGTGCCAGCAGCTTACGGACAGACTACGAGCAGTACTTC. The whole variable domain, remainder taken from reference TRBV7-9 and TRBJ2-7, is DTGVSQNPRHKITKRGQNVTFRCDPISEHNRLYWYRQTLGQGPEFLTYFQNEAQLEKSRLLSDRFSAERPKGSFSTLEIQRTEQGDSAMYLCASSLRTDYEQYFGPGTRLTVT.

The rearrangement uses TRBV6-2 or TRBV6-3 and TRBJ2-1; 11 positions match TRBD2. The CDR3 has 16 residues. V lost 6 bases to trimming and J lost 6 bases; unmatched junction nucleotides: 10. The germline V gene encodes CDR1 MNHEY and CDR2 SVGEGT. CDR3 DNA: TGTGCCAGCAGGAAAACCGGGACTAGCGGTTTCAATGAGCAGTTCTTC. This sequence encodes CASRKTGTSGFNEQFF.

This clonotype has just a few counts. The rearrangement uses TRBV13 and TRBJ1-1; D unclear. Between the trimmed V and J ends, which lost 3 bases and 0 bases, there was a span of 8 bases. Germline CDR1 and CDR2: PRHDT and FYEKMQ (reference sequence). The CDR3 is 14 residues long. Here the CDR3 DNA reads TGTGCCAGCAGCTTCGGCAGCATGAACACTGAAGCTTTCTTT. The encoded protein is CASSFGSMNTEAFF.

The chain carries TRBV5-1 and TRBJ1-3, with D hard to call. Trimming took 6 bases from V and 0 from J, leaving 13 bases between them. There are 15 residues in the CDR3. Germline V gene sequence: CDR1 SGHRS, CDR2 YFSETQ. CDR3: CASTKTAGSGNTIYF. CDR3 nucleotide sequence: TGCGCCAGCACCAAGACCGCTGGCTCTGGAAACACCATATATTTT. The full variable domain, completed using reference TRBV5-1 and TRBJ1-3, is KAGVTQTPRYLIKTRGQQVTLSCSPISGHRSVSWYQQTPGQGLQFLFEYFSETQRNKGNFPGRFSGRQFSNSRSEMNVSTLELGDSALYLCASTKTAGSGNTIYFGEGSWLTVV.

The chain joins TRBV5-1 to TRBJ1-3; 7 bases agree with TRBD1. CDR1 is SGHRS and CDR2 is YFSETQ in the germline V gene. Unmatched junction bases numbered 6, after V lost 0 bases and J lost 0 bases. The CDR3 sequence is 17 residues long. CDR3 residues: CASSLATGTASGNTIYF. CDR3 coding DNA: TGCGCCAGCAGCTTGGCCACCGGGACAGCCTCTGGAAACACCATATATTTT.